This TCR beta chain was obtained from a study of cytomegalovirus exposure and HLA in healthy donors. The study's findings and limits: Overall, approximately 150 TCR beta chains were annotated as cytomegalovirus-associated.

60 Vbeta and 13 Jbeta primers were used in PCR. Profiled with immunoSEQ multiplex PCR; TCRdb holds only in-frame clones, not every one. Of some 150,000 clones in the sample, 74% were seen once. On this clone: Its antigen remains unidentified.

Likely unrecorded immune exposures existed in these nominally healthy donors. CDR1 is SGHDN and CDR2 is FVKESK in the germline V gene. Germline trimming cut 1 base from V and 5 bases from J; bases unmatched to any gene: 5. This CDR3 is built from 14 residues. V is TRBV14 and J is TRBJ2-7, with TRBD1 matching 7 bases. Input material: PBMCs. The receptor comes from a young man in good health and CMV-seropositive. In DNA form, the CDR3 reads TGTGCCAGCAGCCAAGTAGGGGGCCCCCACGAGCAGTACTTC. Protein sequence: CASSQVGGPHEQYF.